The clone carrying this TCR beta chain was seen only a few times. The sample comes from a study of spatial heterogeneity in lung cancer. Every TCR cDNA molecule bore a unique molecular identifier. A single record per CDR3 protein comes from TCRdb applying MiXCR to the 5' RACE reads. The sample gives approximately 44,000 distinct CDR3 sequences, roughly an eighth of which show up once; 56% is in the top ten. This CDR3 is built from 14 residues. Per the germline V gene, CDR1 is SGHTA and CDR2 is FQGNSA. The V end was cut by 4 bases, the J end by 5 bases, with 14 bases between. Time point noted: sample taken at primary tumor resection.

The sequence came from a male donor with early-stage non-small cell lung cancer. Source: PBMCs, taken at surgery. The chain is built from TRBV7-2 and TRBJ2-5, with a weak D call TRBD2 (6 bases). The CDR3 here is CASSSRKEGETQYF. The CDR3 region has the DNA TGTGCCAGCAGCTCTAGAAAGGAGGGGGAGACCCAGTACTTC.